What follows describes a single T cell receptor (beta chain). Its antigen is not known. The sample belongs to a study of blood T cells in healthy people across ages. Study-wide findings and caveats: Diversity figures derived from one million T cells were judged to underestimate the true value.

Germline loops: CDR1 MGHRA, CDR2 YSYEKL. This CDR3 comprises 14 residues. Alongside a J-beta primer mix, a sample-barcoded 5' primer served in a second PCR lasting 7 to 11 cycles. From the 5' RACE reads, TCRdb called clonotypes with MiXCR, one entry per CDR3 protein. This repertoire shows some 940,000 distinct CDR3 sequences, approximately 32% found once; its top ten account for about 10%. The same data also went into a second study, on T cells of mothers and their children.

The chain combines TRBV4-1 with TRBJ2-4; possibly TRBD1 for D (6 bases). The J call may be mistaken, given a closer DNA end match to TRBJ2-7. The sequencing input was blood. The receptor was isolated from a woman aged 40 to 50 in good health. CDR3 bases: TGCGCCAGCAGCCAAAGGGACACCAGCTACGAGCAGTACTTC. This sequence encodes CASSQRDTSYEQYF.